This TCR beta chain emerged from a study of cytomegalovirus exposure and HLA in healthy donors. PCR amplification relied on 60 Vbeta primers (plus 13 Jbeta primers). The data were produced by immunoSEQ multiplex PCR, yet TCRdb's version contains in-frame clones alone and is incomplete. In the table there are roughly 250,000 clones, approximately 84% of which are singletons. CDR1 is SGHNT, CDR2 YENEEA, per germline. The V gene end was trimmed by 5 bases and the J gene end by 10 bases; junction bases not matched to a gene: 14. The CDR3 is 15 amino acids. Sequenced sample: PBMCs. The chain uses TRBV11-3 and TRBJ2-1; TRBD2 matches 7 bases. This receptor was identified in a woman between 40 and 50 years old in good health and CMV-seropositive. CDR3 in amino acids: CASSPTPTSGKEQFF. CDR3 sequence (DNA): TGTGCCAGCAGCCCTACCCCTACGAGCGGGAAAGAGCAGTTCTTC.